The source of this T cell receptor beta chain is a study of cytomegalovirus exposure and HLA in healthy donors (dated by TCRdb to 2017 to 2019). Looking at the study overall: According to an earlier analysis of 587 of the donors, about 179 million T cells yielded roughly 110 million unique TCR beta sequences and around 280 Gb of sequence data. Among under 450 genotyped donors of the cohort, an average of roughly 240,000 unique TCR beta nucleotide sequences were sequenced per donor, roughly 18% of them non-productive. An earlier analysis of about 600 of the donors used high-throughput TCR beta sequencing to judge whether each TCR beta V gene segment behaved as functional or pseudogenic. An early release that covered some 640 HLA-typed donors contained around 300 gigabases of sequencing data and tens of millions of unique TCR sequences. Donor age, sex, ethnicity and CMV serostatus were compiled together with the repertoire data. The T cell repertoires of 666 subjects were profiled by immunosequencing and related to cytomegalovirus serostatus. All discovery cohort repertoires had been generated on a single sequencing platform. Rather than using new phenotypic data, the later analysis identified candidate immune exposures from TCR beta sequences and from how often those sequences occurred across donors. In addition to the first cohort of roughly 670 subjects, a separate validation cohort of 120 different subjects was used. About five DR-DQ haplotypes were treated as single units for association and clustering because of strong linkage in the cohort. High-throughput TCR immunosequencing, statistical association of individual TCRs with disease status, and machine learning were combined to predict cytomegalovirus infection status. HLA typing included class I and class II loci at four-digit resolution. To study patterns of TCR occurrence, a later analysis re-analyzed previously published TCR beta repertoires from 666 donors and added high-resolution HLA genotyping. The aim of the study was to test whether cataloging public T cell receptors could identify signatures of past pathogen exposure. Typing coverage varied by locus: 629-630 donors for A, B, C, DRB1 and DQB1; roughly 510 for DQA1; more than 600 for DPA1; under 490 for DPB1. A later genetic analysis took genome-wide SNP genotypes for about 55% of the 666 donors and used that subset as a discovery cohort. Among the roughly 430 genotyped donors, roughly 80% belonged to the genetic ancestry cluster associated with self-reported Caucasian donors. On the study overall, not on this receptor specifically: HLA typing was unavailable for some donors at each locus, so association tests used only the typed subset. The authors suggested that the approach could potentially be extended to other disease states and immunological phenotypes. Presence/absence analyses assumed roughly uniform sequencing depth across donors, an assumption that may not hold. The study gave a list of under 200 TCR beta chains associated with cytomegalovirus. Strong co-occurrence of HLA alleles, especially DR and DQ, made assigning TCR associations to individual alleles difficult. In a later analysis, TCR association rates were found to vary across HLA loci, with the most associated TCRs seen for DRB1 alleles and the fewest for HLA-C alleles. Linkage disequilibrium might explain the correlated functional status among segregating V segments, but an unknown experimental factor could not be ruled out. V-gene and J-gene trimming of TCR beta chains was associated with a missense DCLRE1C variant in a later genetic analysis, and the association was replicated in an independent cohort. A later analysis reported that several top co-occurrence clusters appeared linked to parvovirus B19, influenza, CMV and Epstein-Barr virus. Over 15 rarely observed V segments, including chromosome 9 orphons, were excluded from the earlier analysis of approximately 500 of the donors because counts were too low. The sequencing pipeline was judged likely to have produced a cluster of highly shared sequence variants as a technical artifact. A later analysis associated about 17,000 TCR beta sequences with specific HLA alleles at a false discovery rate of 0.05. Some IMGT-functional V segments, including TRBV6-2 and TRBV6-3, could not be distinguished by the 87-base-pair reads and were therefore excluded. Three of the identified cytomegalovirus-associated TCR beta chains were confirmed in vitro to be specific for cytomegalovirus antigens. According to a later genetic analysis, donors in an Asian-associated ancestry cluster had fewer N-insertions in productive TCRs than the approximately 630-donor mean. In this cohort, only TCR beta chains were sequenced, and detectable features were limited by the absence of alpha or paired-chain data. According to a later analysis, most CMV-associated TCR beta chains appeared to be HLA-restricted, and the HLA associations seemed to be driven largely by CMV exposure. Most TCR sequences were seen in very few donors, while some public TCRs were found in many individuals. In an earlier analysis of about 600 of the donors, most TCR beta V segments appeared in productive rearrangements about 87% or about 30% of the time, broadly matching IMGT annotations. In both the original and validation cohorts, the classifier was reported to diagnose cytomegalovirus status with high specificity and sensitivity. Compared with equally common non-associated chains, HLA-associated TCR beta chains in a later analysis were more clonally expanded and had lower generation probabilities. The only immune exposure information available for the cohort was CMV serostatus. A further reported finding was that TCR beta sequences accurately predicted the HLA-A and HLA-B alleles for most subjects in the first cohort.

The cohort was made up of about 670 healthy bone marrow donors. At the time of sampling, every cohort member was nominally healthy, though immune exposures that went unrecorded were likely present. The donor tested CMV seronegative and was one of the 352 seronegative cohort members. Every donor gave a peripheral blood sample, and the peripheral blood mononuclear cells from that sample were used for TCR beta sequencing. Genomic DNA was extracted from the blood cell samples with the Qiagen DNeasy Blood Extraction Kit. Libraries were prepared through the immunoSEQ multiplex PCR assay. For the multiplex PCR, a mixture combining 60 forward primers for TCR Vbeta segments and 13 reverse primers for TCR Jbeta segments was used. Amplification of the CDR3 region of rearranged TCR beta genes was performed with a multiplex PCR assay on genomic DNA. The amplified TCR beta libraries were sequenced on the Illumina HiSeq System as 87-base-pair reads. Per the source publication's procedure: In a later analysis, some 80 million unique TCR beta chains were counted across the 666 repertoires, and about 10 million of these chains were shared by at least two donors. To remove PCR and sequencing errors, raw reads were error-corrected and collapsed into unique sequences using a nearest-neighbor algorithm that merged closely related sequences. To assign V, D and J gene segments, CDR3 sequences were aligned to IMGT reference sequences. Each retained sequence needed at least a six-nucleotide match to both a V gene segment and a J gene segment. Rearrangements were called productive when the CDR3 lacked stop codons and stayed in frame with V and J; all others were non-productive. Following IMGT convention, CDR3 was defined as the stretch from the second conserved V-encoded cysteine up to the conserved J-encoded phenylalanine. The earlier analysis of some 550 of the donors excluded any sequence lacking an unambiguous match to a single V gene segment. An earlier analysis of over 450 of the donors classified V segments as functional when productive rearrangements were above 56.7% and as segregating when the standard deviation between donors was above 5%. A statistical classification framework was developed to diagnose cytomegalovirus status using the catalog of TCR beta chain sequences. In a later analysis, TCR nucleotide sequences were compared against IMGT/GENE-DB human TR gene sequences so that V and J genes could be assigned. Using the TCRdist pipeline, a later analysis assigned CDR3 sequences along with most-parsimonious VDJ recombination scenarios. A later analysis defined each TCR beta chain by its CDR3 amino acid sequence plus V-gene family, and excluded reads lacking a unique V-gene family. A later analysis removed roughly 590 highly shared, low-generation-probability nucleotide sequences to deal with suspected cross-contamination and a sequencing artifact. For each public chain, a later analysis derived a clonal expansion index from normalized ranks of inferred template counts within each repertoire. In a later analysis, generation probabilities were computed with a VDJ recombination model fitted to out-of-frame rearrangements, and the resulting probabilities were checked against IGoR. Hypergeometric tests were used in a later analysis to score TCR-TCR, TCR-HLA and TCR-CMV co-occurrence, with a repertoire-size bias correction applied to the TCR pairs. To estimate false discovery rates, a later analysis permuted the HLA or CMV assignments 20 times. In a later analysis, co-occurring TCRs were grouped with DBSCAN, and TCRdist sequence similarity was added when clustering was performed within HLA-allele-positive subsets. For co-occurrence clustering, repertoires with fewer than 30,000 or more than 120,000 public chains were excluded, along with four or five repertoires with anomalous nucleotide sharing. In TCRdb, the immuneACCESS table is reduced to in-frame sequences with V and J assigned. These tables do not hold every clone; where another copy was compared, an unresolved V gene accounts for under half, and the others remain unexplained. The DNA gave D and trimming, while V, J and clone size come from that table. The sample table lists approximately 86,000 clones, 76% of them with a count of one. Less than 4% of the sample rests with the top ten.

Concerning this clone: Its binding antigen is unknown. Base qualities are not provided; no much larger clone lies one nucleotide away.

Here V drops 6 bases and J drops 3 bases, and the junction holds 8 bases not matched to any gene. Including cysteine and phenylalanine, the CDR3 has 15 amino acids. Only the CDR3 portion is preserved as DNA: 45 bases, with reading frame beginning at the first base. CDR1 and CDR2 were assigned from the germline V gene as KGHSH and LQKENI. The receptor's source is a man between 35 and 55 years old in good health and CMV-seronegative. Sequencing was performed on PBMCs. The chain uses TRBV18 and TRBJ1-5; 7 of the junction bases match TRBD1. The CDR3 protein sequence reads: CASSRTGVNNQPQHF. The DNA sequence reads TGTGCCAGCTCGCGAACAGGGGTTAACAATCAGCCCCAGCATTTT.